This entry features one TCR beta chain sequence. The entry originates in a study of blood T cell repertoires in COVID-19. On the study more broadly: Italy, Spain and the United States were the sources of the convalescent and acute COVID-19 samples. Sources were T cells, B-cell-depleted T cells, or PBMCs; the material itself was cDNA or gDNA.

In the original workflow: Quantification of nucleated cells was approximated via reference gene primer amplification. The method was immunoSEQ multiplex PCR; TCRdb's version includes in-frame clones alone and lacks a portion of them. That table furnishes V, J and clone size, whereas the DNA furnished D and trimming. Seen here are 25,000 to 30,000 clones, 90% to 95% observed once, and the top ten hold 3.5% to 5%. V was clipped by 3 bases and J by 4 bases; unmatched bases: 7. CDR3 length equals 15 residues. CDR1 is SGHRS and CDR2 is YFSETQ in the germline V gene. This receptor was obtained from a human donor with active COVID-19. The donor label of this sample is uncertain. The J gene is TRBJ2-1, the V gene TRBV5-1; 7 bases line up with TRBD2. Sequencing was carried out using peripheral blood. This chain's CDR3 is CASSSSSGLYNEQFF. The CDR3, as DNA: TGCGCCAGCAGCTCCTCTAGCGGACTATACAATGAGCAGTTCTTC.